This TCR beta chain was documented in a study of neurological immune-mediated disorders. This clonotype was counted at least ten times. Synthesis of cDNA was carried out by template-switch 5'RACE. The reaction used 10-nucleotide random UMIs. TCRdb called the 5' RACE reads again in MiXCR, with one record for every CDR3 protein. The profile covers tens of thousands of distinct CDR3 sequences, with more than 7.5% appearing a single time and around 13% taken by the ten largest. Indicated time point: longitudinal time-point 2. Where libraries were unsorted, they were derived from 2 million PBMCs stored at -80 degrees C. V shed 6 bases, J shed 2 bases, and the junction held 8 bases outside the gene matches. Germline loops: CDR1 DFQATT, CDR2 SNEGSKA (reference sequence). CDR3 size: 15 residues.

The chain is built from TRBV20-1 and TRBJ2-1; 9 nucleotides agree with TRBD2. The source of this sequence is a man under 40 in good health. Input material: PBMCs. CDR3 sequence (DNA): TGCAGTGCCCGTCTGGCTAGCGGGGCCTACAATGAGCAGTTCTTC. Its translation is CSARLASGAYNEQFF.